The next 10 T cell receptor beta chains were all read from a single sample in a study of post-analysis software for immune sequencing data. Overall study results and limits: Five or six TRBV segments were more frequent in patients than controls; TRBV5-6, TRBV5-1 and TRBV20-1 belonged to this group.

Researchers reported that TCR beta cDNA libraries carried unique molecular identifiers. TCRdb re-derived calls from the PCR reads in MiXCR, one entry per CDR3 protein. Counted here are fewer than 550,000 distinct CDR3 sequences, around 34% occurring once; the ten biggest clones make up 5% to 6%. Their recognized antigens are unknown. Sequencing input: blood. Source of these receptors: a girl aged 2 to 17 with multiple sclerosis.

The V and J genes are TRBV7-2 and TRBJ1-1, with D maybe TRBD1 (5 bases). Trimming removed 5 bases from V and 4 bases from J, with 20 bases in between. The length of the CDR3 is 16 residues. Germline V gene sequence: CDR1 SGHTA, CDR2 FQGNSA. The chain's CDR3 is CASSREGSRRVTEAFF. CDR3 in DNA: TGTGCCAGCAGCCGGGAAGGTTCGCGCAGGGTCACTGAAGCTTTCTTT.

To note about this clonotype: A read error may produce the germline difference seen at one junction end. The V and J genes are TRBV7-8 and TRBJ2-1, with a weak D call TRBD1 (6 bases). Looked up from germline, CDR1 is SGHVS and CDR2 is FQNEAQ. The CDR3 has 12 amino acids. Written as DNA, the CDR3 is TGTGCCATCAGCTTAGGGGGCAATGAGCAGTTCTTC. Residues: CAISLGGNEQFF.

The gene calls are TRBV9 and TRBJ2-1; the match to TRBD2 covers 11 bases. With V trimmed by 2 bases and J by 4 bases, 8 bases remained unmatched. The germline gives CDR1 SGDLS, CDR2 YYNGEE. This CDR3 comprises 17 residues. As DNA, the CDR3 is TGTGCCAGCAGCGTTTGGCCGGGACTAGCGGTGTACAATGAGCAGTTCTTC. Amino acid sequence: CASSVWPGLAVYNEQFF. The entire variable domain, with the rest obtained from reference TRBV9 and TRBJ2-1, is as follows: DSGVTQTPKHLITATGQRVTLRCSPRSGDLSVYWYQQSLDQGLQFLIQYYNGEERAKGNILERFSAQQFPDLHSELNLSSLELGDSALYFCASSVWPGLAVYNEQFFGPGTRLTVL.

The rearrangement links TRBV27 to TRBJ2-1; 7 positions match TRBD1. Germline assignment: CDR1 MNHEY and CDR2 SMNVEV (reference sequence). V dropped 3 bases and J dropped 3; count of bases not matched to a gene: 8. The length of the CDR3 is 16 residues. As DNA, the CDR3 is TGTGCCAGCAGTTTTCTCCCGACAGGGTTCTACAATGAGCAGTTCTTC. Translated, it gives CASSFLPTGFYNEQFF.

In DNA form, the CDR3 reads TGCAGTGCTAGGACGGACGATAGTGTCTATGGCTACACCTTC. Residues: CSARTDDSVYGYTF. This chain links TRBV20-1 with TRBJ1-2; no clear D gene. The CDR3 has 14 residues. V was shortened by 3 bases and J by 4 bases, with 15 bases between the two germline ends. The germline V gene has CDR1 DFQATT and CDR2 SNEGSKA (reference sequence).

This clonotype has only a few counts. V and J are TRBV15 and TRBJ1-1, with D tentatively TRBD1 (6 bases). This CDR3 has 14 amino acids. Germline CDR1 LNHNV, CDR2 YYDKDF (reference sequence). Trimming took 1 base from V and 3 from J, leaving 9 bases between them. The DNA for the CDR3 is TGTGCCACCAGCAGAGCTCGGACAGACACTGAAGCTTTCTTT. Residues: CATSRARTDTEAFF.

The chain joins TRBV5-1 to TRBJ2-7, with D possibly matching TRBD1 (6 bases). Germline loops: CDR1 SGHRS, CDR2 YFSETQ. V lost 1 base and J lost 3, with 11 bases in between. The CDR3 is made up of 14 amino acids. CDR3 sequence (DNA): TGCGCCAGCAGCTTGTCGACAGGCCTCTACGAGCAGTACTTC. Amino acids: CASSLSTGLYEQYF.

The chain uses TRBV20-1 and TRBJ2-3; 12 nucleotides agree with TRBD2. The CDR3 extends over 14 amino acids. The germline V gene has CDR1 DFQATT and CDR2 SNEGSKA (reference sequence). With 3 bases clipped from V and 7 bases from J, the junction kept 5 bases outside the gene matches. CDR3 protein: CSASLAGGRNTQYF. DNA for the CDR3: TGCAGTGCTAGTCTAGCGGGGGGGCGAAATACGCAGTATTTT.

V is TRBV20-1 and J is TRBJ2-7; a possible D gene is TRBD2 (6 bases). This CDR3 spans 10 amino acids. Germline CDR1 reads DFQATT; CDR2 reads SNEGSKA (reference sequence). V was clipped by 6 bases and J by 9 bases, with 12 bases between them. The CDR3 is CSADGTSQYF. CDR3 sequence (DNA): TGCAGTGCAGACGGGACTTCGCAGTACTTC.

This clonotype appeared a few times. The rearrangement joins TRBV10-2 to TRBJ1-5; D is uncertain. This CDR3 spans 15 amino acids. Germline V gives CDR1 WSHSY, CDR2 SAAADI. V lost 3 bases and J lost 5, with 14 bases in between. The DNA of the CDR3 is TGCGCCAGCAGTGAAGAGACACCGGGTTATCAGCCCCAGCATTTT. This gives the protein CASSEETPGYQPQHF.